What follows is one T cell receptor (beta chain) and its context. The data belong to a study of Graves' ophthalmopathy and Graves' hyperthyroidism. RNA transcripts were the source from which TCR beta CDR3 regions were amplified. The workflow started with a first-round RT-PCR run with HTBI primers and then moved on to a second-round multiplex PCR. TCRdb used MiXCR to reprocess the multiplex PCR reads, holding one entry per CDR3 protein. This table has 450,000 or so distinct CDR3 sequences, around 15% appearing once. Trimming stripped 6 bases from V and 0 bases from J, with 20 bases between. The CDR3 has 17 amino acids. CDR1 MDHEN and CDR2 SYDVKM come from the germline V gene.

The sequencing input was blood. The clonotype originates from a woman aged 25-40 years with Graves' ophthalmopathy. This chain joins TRBV28 and TRBJ1-2; D not certain. The DNA of the CDR3 is TGTGCCAGCAGGGTCTGGGAAATCGGCGACGCTAACTATGGCTACACCTTC. Translation gives CASRVWEIGDANYGYTF.